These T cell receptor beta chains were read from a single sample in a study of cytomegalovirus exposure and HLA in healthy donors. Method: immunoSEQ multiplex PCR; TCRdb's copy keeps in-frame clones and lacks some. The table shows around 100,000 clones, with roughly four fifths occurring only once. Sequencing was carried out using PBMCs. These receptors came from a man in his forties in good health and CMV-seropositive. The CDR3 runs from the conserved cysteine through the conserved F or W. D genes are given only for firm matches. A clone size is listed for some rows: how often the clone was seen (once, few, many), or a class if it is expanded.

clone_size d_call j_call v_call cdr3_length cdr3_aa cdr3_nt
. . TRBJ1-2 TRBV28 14 CASSLARRTYGYTF TGTGCCAGCAGTTTGGCCAGGAGGACCTATGGCTACACCTTC
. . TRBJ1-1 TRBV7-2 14 CASSFLGGNTEAFF TGTGCCAGCAGCTTTTTAGGGGGGAACACTGAAGCTTTCTTT
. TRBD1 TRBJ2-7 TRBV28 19 CASSYGWGQGAQVLYEQYF TGTGCCAGCAGTTACGGATGGGGACAGGGGGCTCAGGTTCTCTACGAGCAGTACTTC
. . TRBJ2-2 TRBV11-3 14 CASSLGANTGELFF TGTGCCAGCAGCCTTGGAGCCAACACCGGGGAGCTGTTTTTT
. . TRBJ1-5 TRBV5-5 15 CASSLEGDGNQPQHF TGTGCCAGCAGCTTGGAAGGGGATGGCAATCAGCCCCAGCATTTT
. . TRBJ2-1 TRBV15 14 CATSRPSSYNEQFF TGTGCCACCAGCAGACCTAGCTCCTACAATGAGCAGTTCTTC
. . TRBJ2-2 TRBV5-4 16 CASSHEAREDTGELFF TGTGCCAGCAGCCATGAGGCCAGGGAGGACACCGGGGAGCTGTTTTTT
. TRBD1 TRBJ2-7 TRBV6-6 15 CASSLTGGSPYEQYF TGTGCCAGCAGTTTAACAGGGGGGTCGCCCTACGAGCAGTACTTC
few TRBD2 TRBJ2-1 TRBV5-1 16 CASRPYLAGGRNEQFF TGCGCCAGCAGGCCCTATCTAGCGGGAGGGCGCAATGAGCAGTTCTTC
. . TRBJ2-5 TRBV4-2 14 CASSQTAMAETQYF TGTGCCAGCAGCCAAACAGCAATGGCCGAGACCCAGTACTTC
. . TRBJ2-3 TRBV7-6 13 CASSLSSPDTQYF TGTGCCAGCAGCTTAAGTAGCCCAGATACGCAGTATTTT
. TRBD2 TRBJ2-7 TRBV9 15 CASSTLAGSSYEQYF TGTGCCAGCAGCACCCTAGCGGGGAGCTCCTACGAGCAGTACTTC
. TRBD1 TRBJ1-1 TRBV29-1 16 CSATLPGQGLNTEAFF TGCAGCGCCACCCTGCCGGGACAGGGATTGAACACTGAAGCTTTCTTT
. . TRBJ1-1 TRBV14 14 CASSQERAWGEAFF TGTGCCAGCAGCCAAGAGAGGGCGTGGGGTGAAGCTTTCTTT
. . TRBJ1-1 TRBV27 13 CASSLYPGSRAFF TGTGCCAGCAGTTTATATCCAGGGTCTCGTGCTTTCTTT
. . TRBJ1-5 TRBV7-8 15 CASSLAWTARGPQHF TGTGCCAGCAGCTTAGCCTGGACAGCCCGAGGGCCCCAGCATTTT
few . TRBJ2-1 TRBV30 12 CAWSVLASRAFF TGTGCCTGGAGTGTACTAGCAAGCCGAGCGTTCTTC
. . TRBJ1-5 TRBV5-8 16 CASSSMGGLSNQPQHF TGTGCCAGCAGCTCCATGGGAGGGTTGAGCAATCAGCCCCAGCATTTT
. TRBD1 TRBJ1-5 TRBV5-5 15 CASSETGGSNQPQHF TGTGCCAGCAGCGAAACAGGGGGGAGCAATCAGCCCCAGCATTTT
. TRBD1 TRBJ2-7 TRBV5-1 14 CASSLVGTGNEQYF TGCGCCAGCAGCTTGGTCGGGACAGGGAACGAGCAGTACTTC
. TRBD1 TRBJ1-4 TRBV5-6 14 CASSWTGGGEKLFF TGTGCCAGCAGCTGGACAGGGGGCGGTGAAAAACTGTTTTTT
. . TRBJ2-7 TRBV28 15 CASSFRGQRDYEQYF TGTGCCAGCAGTTTTAGAGGACAGAGAGACTACGAGCAGTACTTC
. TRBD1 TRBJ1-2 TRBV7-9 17 CASSSGTGHSSNYGYTF TGTGCCAGCAGCTCTGGGACAGGGCACAGTTCCAACTATGGCTACACCTTC
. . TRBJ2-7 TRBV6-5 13 CASSPTGPYEQYF TGTGCCAGCAGTCCGACAGGCCCCTACGAGCAGTACTTC
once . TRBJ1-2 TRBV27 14 CASSLFPPAEGYTF TGTGCCAGCAGTTTGTTCCCACCGGCGGAGGGCTACACCTTC
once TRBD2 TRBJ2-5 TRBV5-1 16 CASSLAWTSDQETQYF TGCGCCAGCAGCTTGGCATGGACTAGCGACCAAGAGACCCAGTACTTC
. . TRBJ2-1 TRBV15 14 CATAGTYGYNEQFF TGTGCCACCGCTGGTACGTACGGTTACAATGAGCAGTTCTTC
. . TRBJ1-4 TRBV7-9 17 CASSLAGRRGTNEKLFF TGTGCCAGCAGCTTAGCCGGCCGCCGAGGGACTAATGAAAAACTGTTTTTT
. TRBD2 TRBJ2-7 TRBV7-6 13 CASSSGGNVEQYF TGTGCCAGCAGCTCCGGGGGGAATGTGGAGCAGTACTTC
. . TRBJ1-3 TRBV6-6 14 CASSRSTSGNTIYF TGTGCCAGCAGTCGCAGTACCTCTGGAAACACCATATATTTT
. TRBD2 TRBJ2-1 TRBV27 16 CASSSPAGGAYNEQFF TGTGCCAGCAGCTCCCCTGCGGGGGGGGCCTACAATGAGCAGTTCTTC
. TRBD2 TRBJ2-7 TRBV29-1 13 CSVIGRDTYEQYF TGCAGCGTTATCGGGAGGGACACATACGAGCAGTACTTC
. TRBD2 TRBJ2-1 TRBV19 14 CASTPGTIHNEQFF TGTGCCAGTACCCCAGGGACTATCCACAATGAGCAGTTCTTC
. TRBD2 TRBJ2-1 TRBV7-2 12 CASSRGVNEQFF TGTGCCAGCAGCCGGGGGGTTAATGAGCAGTTCTTC
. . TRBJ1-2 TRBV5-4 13 CASSSQGSDGYTF TGTGCCAGCAGCTCACAGGGATCTGATGGCTACACCTTC
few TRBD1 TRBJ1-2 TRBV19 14 CASSDRGRLYGYTF TGTGCCAGTAGTGACAGGGGGCGCCTCTATGGCTACACCTTC
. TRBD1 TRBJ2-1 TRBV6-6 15 CASSRPGTEDNEQFF TGTGCCAGCAGCCGACCCGGGACAGAAGACAATGAGCAGTTCTTC
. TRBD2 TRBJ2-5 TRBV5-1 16 CASSLVGLAGQETQYF TGCGCCAGCAGCTTGGTGGGACTAGCGGGACAAGAGACCCAGTACTTC
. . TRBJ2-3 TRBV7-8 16 CASSLTLGGPADTQYF TGTGCCAGCAGCTTAACCCTGGGGGGGCCTGCAGATACGCAGTATTTT
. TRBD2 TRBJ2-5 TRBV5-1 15 CASSPGTSGQETQYF TGCGCCAGCAGCCCCGGGACTAGCGGTCAAGAGACCCAGTACTTC
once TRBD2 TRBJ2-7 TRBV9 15 CASSAQSGGPYEQYF TGTGCCAGCAGCGCCCAGTCGGGAGGGCCGTACGAGCAGTACTTC
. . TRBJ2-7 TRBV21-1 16 CASSTRGQANSYEQYF TGTGCCAGCAGCACTAGGGGACAGGCGAACTCCTACGAGCAGTACTTC